This TCR beta chain was captured in a study of blood T cell repertoires in COVID-19. Study in general: Samples of COVID-19 (acute and convalescent) were obtained from the United States, Italy and Spain. In each case, the material was cDNA or gDNA derived from T cells, B-cell-depleted T cells, or PBMCs.

Germline CDR1 and CDR2: MGHRA and YSYEKL. This CDR3 is 16 amino acids long. With 0 bases clipped from V and 6 bases from J, the junction kept 10 bases outside the gene matches. Per the authors' pipeline: Nucleated cell number was recorded as an estimate derived from reference gene primer amplification. Sequencing used immunoSEQ multiplex PCR; TCRdb keeps in-frame clones, though not all of them. From that table come the V and J calls and clone size; the DNA was used to work out D and trimming. The profile covers some 70,000 clones, with over 75% appearing a single time and 2.5% to 3% taken by the ten largest.

Sequencing was performed on peripheral blood. The sequence was collected from an elderly man with acute or convalescent COVID-19. V gene TRBV4-1 combines with J gene TRBJ1-2; 7 positions match TRBD1. The CDR3: CASSQDHQGGGHGYTF. The DNA of the CDR3 is TGCGCCAGCAGCCAAGATCACCAAGGAGGGGGCCATGGCTACACCTTC.